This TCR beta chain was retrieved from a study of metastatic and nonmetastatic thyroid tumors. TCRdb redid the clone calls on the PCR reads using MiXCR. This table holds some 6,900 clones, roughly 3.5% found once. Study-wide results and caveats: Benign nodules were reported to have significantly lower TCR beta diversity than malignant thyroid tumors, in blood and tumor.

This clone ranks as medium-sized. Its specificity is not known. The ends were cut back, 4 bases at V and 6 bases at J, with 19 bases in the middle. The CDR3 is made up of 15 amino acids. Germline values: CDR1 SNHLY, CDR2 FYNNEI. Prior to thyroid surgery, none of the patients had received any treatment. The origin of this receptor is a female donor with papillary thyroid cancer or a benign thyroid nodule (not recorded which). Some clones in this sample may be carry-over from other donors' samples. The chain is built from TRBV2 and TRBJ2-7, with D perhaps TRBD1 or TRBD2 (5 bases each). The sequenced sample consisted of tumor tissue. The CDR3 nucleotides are TGTGCCAGCAGTGGGGGTGGGGGTTCTACTGGCGAGCAGTACTTC. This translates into CASSGGGGSTGEQYF.